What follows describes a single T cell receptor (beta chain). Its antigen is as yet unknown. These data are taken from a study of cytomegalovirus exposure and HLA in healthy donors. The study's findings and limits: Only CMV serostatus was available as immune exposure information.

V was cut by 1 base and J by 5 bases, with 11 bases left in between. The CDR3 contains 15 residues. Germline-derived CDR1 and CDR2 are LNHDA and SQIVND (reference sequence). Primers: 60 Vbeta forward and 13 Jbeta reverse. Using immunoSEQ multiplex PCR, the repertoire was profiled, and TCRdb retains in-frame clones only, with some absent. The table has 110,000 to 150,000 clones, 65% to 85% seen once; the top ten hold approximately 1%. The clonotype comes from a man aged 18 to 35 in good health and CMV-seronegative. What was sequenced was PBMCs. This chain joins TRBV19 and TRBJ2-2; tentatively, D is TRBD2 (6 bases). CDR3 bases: TGTGCCAGTAGTATAGCCGGGGGTCCAACCGGGGAGCTGTTTTTT. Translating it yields CASSIAGGPTGELFF.